Following are 25 T cell receptor beta chains from one sample sequenced in a study of cytomegalovirus exposure and HLA in healthy donors. PCR employed 60 Vbeta and 13 Jbeta primers. Profiled with immunoSEQ multiplex PCR; TCRdb holds only in-frame clones, not every one. In the table there are around 140,000 clones, about three quarters of which are singletons. Sample: PBMCs. The receptor source for this set is a female donor in good health and CMV-seropositive.

The chain employs TRBV4-1 and TRBJ2-7; D is undetermined. Germline V gene sequence: CDR1 MGHRA, CDR2 YSYEKL. The CDR3 is 14 amino acids. V was shortened by 1 base and J by 0 bases, with 7 bases between the two germline ends. DNA for the CDR3: TGCGCCAGCAGCCAAGTTATCGGCTCCTACGAGCAGTACTTC. The encoded protein is CASSQVIGSYEQYF.

This clone has more than one count but fewer than ten. The V call is TRBV29-1, the J call TRBJ2-2; 8 nucleotides agree with TRBD2. V trimming: 4 bases; J trimming: 8 bases; junction bases outside the gene matches: 6. CDR3 length: 13 residues. Germline V gene data show CDR1 as SQVTM and CDR2 as ANQGSEA. CDR3: CSVAWTSLGELFF. CDR3 bases: TGCAGCGTTGCGTGGACTAGCTTAGGGGAGCTGTTTTTT.

The rearrangement uses TRBV28 and TRBJ1-4, with D unresolved. Germline V gene sequence: CDR1 MDHEN, CDR2 SYDVKM. This CDR3 comprises 14 residues. Trimming removed 5 bases from V and 0 bases from J, with 7 bases in between. The CDR3 DNA follows: TGTGCCAGCAGTCACGAGGCAACTAATGAAAAACTGTTTTTT. Translated, it gives CASSHEATNEKLFF. The full variable domain, in which reference TRBV28 and TRBJ1-4 provide the parts outside the CDR3, is DVKVTQSSRYLVKRTGEKVFLECVQDMDHENMFWYRQDPGLGLRLIYFSYDVKMKEKGDIPEGYSVSREKKERFSLILESASTNQTSMYLCASSHEATNEKLFFGSGTQLSVL.

V is TRBV28 and J is TRBJ1-5, with TRBD1 matching 7 bases. CDR3 length: 16 residues. In germline, CDR1 is MDHEN, CDR2 SYDVKM. The trim removed 4 bases at V and 4 bases at J, leaving 10 bases unmatched. The CDR3 here is CASSYHRGGGNQPQHF. CDR3 bases: TGTGCCAGCAGTTACCACAGGGGCGGCGGGAATCAGCCCCAGCATTTT.

This clone was seen more than once but under ten times. The genes are TRBV2 and TRBJ2-7; D might be TRBD2 (5 bases). The CDR3 is made up of 12 amino acids. Deletions cut 5 bases from V and 3 bases from J, with 8 bases between. Germline CDR1 reads SNHLY; CDR2 reads FYNNEI. The DNA for the CDR3 is TGTGCCAGCAGTTCCGGGAACTACGAGCAGTACTTC. Translating it yields CASSSGNYEQYF. Supplemented by reference TRBV2 and TRBJ2-7, the full variable domain reads EPEVTQTPSHQVTQMGQEVILRCVPISNHLYFYWYRQILGQKVEFLVSFYNNEISEKSEIFDDQFSVERPDGSNFTLKIRSTKLEDSAMYFCASSSGNYEQYFGPGTRLTVT.

This chain uses TRBV2 with TRBJ1-5; 7 positions match TRBD1. V dropped 6 bases and J dropped 6; count of bases not matched to a gene: 8. Germline V CDR1 and CDR2: SNHLY, FYNNEI. This CDR3 comprises 14 residues. The CDR3 spells CASRDRQGGQPQHF. CDR3 coding DNA: TGTGCCAGCAGGGATAGACAGGGAGGTCAGCCCCAGCATTTT.

The V gene is TRBV30, the J gene TRBJ2-7; possibly TRBD1 for D (5 bases). The CDR3 is 11 amino acids. Trimming removed 2 bases from V and 4 bases from J, with 6 bases in between. Germline V gene sequence: CDR1 GTSNPN, CDR2 SVGIG (reference sequence). The CDR3 reads CAWSRQYEQYF. The CDR3, as DNA: TGTGCCTGGAGTCGACAGTACGAGCAGTACTTC.

The chain is built from TRBV4-1 and TRBJ1-4, with D maybe TRBD1 (6 bases). CDR3 length equals 15 residues. Trimming removed 0 bases at V and 6 bases at J, with 11 bases between. The germline gives CDR1 MGHRA, CDR2 YSYEKL. CDR3 sequence (DNA): TGCGCCAGCAGCCAAGAGGGGGCTGGGCATGAAAAACTGTTTTTT. It encodes CASSQEGAGHEKLFF.

In this sample, this clone turned up a few times. J is TRBJ2-7 and V is TRBV14; D may be TRBD1 (6 bases). Trimming pared 7 bases from V and 2 bases from J, leaving 15 bases between. CDR3 length equals 14 residues. Germline V CDR1 and CDR2: SGHDN, FVKESK. The CDR3 sequence: CASKLQGAAYEQYF. The CDR3 DNA reads TGTGCCAGCAAGTTACAGGGAGCCGCCTACGAGCAGTACTTC.

This chain joins TRBV6-1 and TRBJ2-5, with D maybe TRBD2 (5 bases). Judging by the DNA end, TRBJ2-7 fits better; the J call may be wrong. Per germline, CDR1 MNHNS and CDR2 SASEGT. The CDR3 is 14 residues long. The CDR3 DNA is TGTGCCAGCCTGATGACCGGGGAAGGCTACGAGCAGTACTTC. Its protein is CASLMTGEGYEQYF.

The V gene is TRBV7-9, the J gene TRBJ2-3; no clear D gene. The V end lost 2 bases, the J end lost 2 bases, and 5 bases lay between the germline ends. This CDR3 is 13 amino acids long. The V gene's germline CDR1 is SEHNR and CDR2 FQNEAQ (reference sequence). The CDR3, as DNA: TGTGCCAGCAGCTTACAGGTCACAGATACGCAGTATTTT. It translates to CASSLQVTDTQYF.

V usage is TRBV11-2 and J usage is TRBJ2-1, with D tentatively TRBD2 (6 bases). There are 13 residues in the CDR3. V gave up 1 base and J gave up 9 bases, with 10 bases separating them. Per the germline V gene, CDR1 is SGHAT and CDR2 is FQNNGV. CDR3 nucleotide sequence: TGTGCCAGCAGCTTAGTCACTAGCATTGAGCAGTTCTTC. Protein product: CASSLVTSIEQFF. Variable domain in full (rest from reference TRBV11-2 and TRBJ2-1): EAGVAQSPRYKIIEKRQSVAFWCNPISGHATLYWYQQILGQGPKLLIQFQNNGVVDDSQLPKDRFSAERLKGVDSTLKIQPAKLEDSAVYLCASSLVTSIEQFFGPGTRLTVL.

This chain links TRBV6-6 with TRBJ2-3; no clear D gene. Germline assignment: CDR1 MNHNY and CDR2 SVGAGI (reference sequence). V gave up 6 bases and J gave up 1 base, with 11 bases separating them. The CDR3 loop spans 14 amino acids. The CDR3 DNA follows: TGTGCCAGCAGCCCGGTTGTAGGCACAGATACGCAGTATTTT. It translates to CASSPVVGTDTQYF.

The J gene is TRBJ2-7, the V gene TRBV19, with 8 bases matching TRBD1. This CDR3 spans 15 amino acids. V lost 5 bases to trimming and J lost 1 base; unmatched junction nucleotides: 7. CDR1 and CDR2 from the germline V gene are LNHDA and SQIVND (reference sequence). CDR3 sequence (DNA): TGTGCCAGTAGTCCTATTGGACAGGGATCCTACGAGCAGTACTTC. This gives the protein CASSPIGQGSYEQYF.

This clone appeared a few times. V gene TRBV4-1 combines with J gene TRBJ1-5; 7 bases are shared with TRBD1. The germline V gene encodes CDR1 MGHRA and CDR2 YSYEKL. The J segment lost 4 bases and the V segment lost 1 base, leaving 7 bases of the junction unmatched. The CDR3 loop spans 16 amino acids. For the CDR3, the DNA is TGCGCCAGCAGCCAAGGTTTGGGACAGAGTAATCAGCCCCAGCATTTT. It encodes CASSQGLGQSNQPQHF.

In regard to this clone: Other DNA sequences from this sample encode an identical CDR3 as well. This chain links TRBV5-1 with TRBJ1-1; D unresolved. The germline gives CDR1 SGHRS, CDR2 YFSETQ. This CDR3 is built from 15 residues. Trimming removed 5 bases at V and 1 base at J, with 15 bases between. CDR3 sequence (DNA): TGCGCCAGCAGTCATCGGGTTGTCGGGAACACTGAAGCTTTCTTT. Encoded protein: CASSHRVVGNTEAFF.

This clone has more than one count but fewer than ten. This chain links TRBV9 with TRBJ2-5; 12 bases are a match to TRBD2. The V gene end was trimmed by 3 bases and the J gene end by 5 bases; junction bases not matched to a gene: 2. The CDR3 sequence is 14 residues long. Germline values: CDR1 SGDLS, CDR2 YYNGEE. The CDR3 DNA follows: TGTGCCAGCAGCGCGACTAGCGGGAGCGAGACCCAGTACTTC. It encodes CASSATSGSETQYF.

This clone was seen once. The chain carries TRBV2 and TRBJ1-2; D unresolved. CDR3 length: 13 amino acids. CDR1 is SNHLY, CDR2 FYNNEI, per germline. Trimming removed 2 bases at V and 6 bases at J, with 10 bases between. CDR3 DNA: TGTGCCAGCAGTGAAACGGTAGAGGATGGCTACACCTTC. Its protein is CASSETVEDGYTF.

The chain couples TRBV6-6 to TRBJ1-5, with D possibly matching TRBD1 (6 bases). Germline CDR1 and CDR2: MNHNY and SVGAGI (reference sequence). V shed 2 bases and J shed 4 bases, with 9 bases lying between them. CDR3 size: 14 residues. CDR3 DNA: TGTGCCAGCAGTTACGGACAGAGTAATCAGCCCCAGCATTTT. Protein product: CASSYGQSNQPQHF.

The genes are TRBV27 and TRBJ2-7; D call uncertain. The CDR3 length is 11 residues. Germline CDR1 MNHEY, CDR2 SMNVEV (reference sequence). The V end lost 6 bases, the J end lost 6 bases, and 9 bases lay between the germline ends. CDR3 DNA: TGTGCCAGCAGATCAGGTTTCGAGCAGTACTTC. It yields the protein CASRSGFEQYF.

This chain links TRBV7-9 with TRBJ2-1, with a tentative D call TRBD1 (6 bases). The V gene's germline CDR1 is SEHNR and CDR2 FQNEAQ (reference sequence). CDR3 length: 14 residues. V gave up 0 bases and J gave up 9 bases, with 12 bases separating them. DNA of the CDR3: TGTGCCAGCAGCTTAGCTGTTATAGGGGGTGAGCAGTTCTTC. Protein: CASSLAVIGGEQFF.

The chain couples TRBV7-6 to TRBJ2-5; 10 nucleotides align to TRBD2. This CDR3 is built from 15 residues. CDR1 is SGHVS and CDR2 is FNYEAQ in the germline V gene. V trimming: 8 bases; J trimming: 2 bases; junction bases outside the gene matches: 8. The CDR3 sequence is CASGGTSEPQETQYF. CDR3 DNA sequence: TGTGCCAGCGGGGGGACTAGCGAGCCTCAAGAGACCCAGTACTTC.

The rearrangement uses TRBV7-2 and TRBJ2-5; TRBD2 matches 8 bases. CDR1 is SGHTA, CDR2 FQGNSA, per germline. This CDR3 contains 16 residues. The V gene end was trimmed by 3 bases and the J gene end by 3 bases; junction bases not matched to a gene: 9. The CDR3 region has the DNA TGTGCCAGCAGCTTTATCGGGGGGGGCCTAAAAGAGACCCAGTACTTC. This encodes CASSFIGGGLKETQYF.

The chain combines TRBV7-7 with TRBJ2-7; TRBD1 agrees at 8 bases. V trimming: 2 bases; J trimming: 2 bases; junction bases outside the gene matches: 2. CDR1 is SSHAT, CDR2 FNYEAQ, per germline (reference sequence). The CDR3 sequence is 14 residues long. The CDR3 bases are TGTGCCAGCAGCTTACCACAGGGGGCCTACGAGCAGTACTTC. It specifies CASSLPQGAYEQYF.

The rearrangement links TRBV5-6 to TRBJ1-6; TRBD1 agrees at 9 bases. CDR3 length: 14 amino acids. Trimming took 3 bases from V and 9 from J; bases not matched to a gene: 4. CDR1 is SGHDT and CDR2 is YYEEEE in the germline V gene. CDR3 in amino acids: CASSWTGEGSPLHF. Written as DNA, the CDR3 is TGTGCCAGCAGCTGGACAGGGGAGGGTTCACCCCTCCACTTT.